Following are 23 T cell receptor beta chains from one sample sequenced in a study of persistence of HIV-infected CD4 T cells (dated by TCRdb to about 2020). The treatment or condition label here, explained by the study, means: suppressive antiretroviral therapy. Cells were stimulated with anti-CD3/anti-CD28 magnetic beads as a nonspecific positive control representing the CD4+ T cell repertoire. Sorting of responding CD4+ T cells was based on upregulation of both CD40 ligand and CD69. TCRbeta repertoires were sequenced from genomic DNA with the immunoSEQ hsTCRB assay version 4 in survey mode. TCRdb's version of the immuneACCESS table is confined to in-frame rearrangements and falls short of the full clone set. An unresolved V gene accounts for under half of the shortfall where checked; the remainder is of unknown origin. This sample comprises approximately 44,000 clones, 70% to 90% of them detected only once. The ten largest account for approximately 1% of the sample.

The antigens of these receptors remain unknown. This specimen was CD4+ T cells sorted from PBMCs after approximately 18-hour stimulation, taken from a patient who received antiretroviral therapy. Reading the label with the study, this specimen's cell subset or site is: CD40L+CD69+ CD4 T cells responding to anti-CD3/anti-CD28 beads, representing the overall repertoire. The receptors were sampled from an adult man with HIV who was CMV-seropositive.

The chain employs TRBV5-1 and TRBJ2-1; TRBD2 aligns across 10 bases. Germline CDR1 and CDR2: SGHRS and YFSETQ. Germline trimming cut 2 bases from V and 10 bases from J; bases unmatched to any gene: 9. CDR3 length: 15 amino acids. CDR3 sequence reads: CASSFQRGGSLEQFF. CDR3 bases: TGCGCCAGCAGCTTCCAGCGGGGGGGCTCTTTAGAGCAGTTCTTC.

This sequence joins TRBV29-1 and TRBJ1-2; TRBD1 aligns across 7 bases. V was pared by 6 bases and J by 4 bases, with 5 bases of the junction left unmatched. The length of the CDR3 is 12 residues. CDR1 and CDR2 (germline): SQVTM, ANQGSEA. The CDR3 bases are TGCAGCGTCCGCAGGGGGTCCTATGGCTACACCTTC. Translating gives CSVRRGSYGYTF.

This chain connects TRBV7-3 to TRBJ2-3, with TRBD2 as a possible D gene (6 bases). Germline loops: CDR1 SGHTA, CDR2 FQGTGA. Between the trimmed V and J ends, which lost 5 bases and 6 bases, there was a span of 12 bases. There are 13 residues in the CDR3. The DNA for the CDR3 is TGTGCCAGCAGCCCGTACCGGGGGGATACGCAGTATTTT. Its translation is CASSPYRGDTQYF.

V is TRBV9 and J is TRBJ2-7, with D hard to call. Trimming shortened V by 4 bases and J by 4 bases, and 15 bases separated the two germline ends. The germline V gene encodes CDR1 SGDLS and CDR2 YYNGEE. The CDR3 covers 14 residues. CDR3 loop: CASSPQVERYEQYF. The CDR3 nucleotides are TGTGCCAGCAGCCCTCAGGTAGAAAGGTACGAGCAGTACTTC.

CDR3 nucleotides: TGTGCCAGCTCACCAAGGGGGCTCGGGAACACCGGGGAGCTGTTTTTT. Its translation: CASSPRGLGNTGELFF. The chain is built from TRBV18 and TRBJ2-2; 7 bases are shared with TRBD1. The CDR3 runs to 16 residues. V lost 2 bases and J lost 1; bases outside the gene matches: 4. Per the germline V gene, CDR1 is KGHSH and CDR2 is LQKENI.

V is TRBV9 and J is TRBJ1-1; possible D gene TRBD1, 5 bases. Germline-derived CDR1 and CDR2 are SGDLS and YYNGEE. Trimming removed 3 bases from V and 5 bases from J, with 11 bases in between. The CDR3 has 13 amino acids. CDR3 residues: CASSATGRTEAFF. As DNA, the CDR3 is TGTGCCAGCAGCGCGACGGGGCGAACTGAAGCTTTCTTT.

V is TRBV4-1 and J is TRBJ2-2; 8 nucleotides align to TRBD1. There are 15 residues in the CDR3. The V gene's germline CDR1 is MGHRA and CDR2 YSYEKL. Trimming cost V 1 base and J 5 bases; bases outside gene matches: 3. In nucleotides, the CDR3 is TGCGCCAGCAGCCAAGTGGACAGGGAAACCGGGGAGCTGTTTTTT. Protein product: CASSQVDRETGELFF.

J is TRBJ1-6 and V is TRBV30; D ambiguous. The CDR3 spans 13 residues. Germline V gives CDR1 GTSNPN, CDR2 SVGIG (reference sequence). V was clipped by 4 bases and J by 6 bases, with 10 bases between them. The CDR3 region is CAWKDLSNSPLHF. CDR3 bases: TGTGCCTGGAAGGACCTGAGTAATTCACCCCTCCACTTT.

The V and J genes are TRBV18 and TRBJ1-5, with D hard to call. This CDR3 is built from 14 residues. CDR1 is KGHSH, CDR2 LQKENI, per germline. Trimming removed 1 base from V and 3 bases from J, with 7 bases in between. The CDR3 is CASSPQGNNQPQHF. In DNA, the CDR3 is TGTGCCAGCTCACCACAGGGTAACAATCAGCCCCAGCATTTT.

The chain has TRBV19 and TRBJ2-1; 12 bases align to TRBD1. J was trimmed by 7 bases and V by 7 bases; bases with no gene match: 8. The CDR3 sequence is 15 residues long. Germline V gene lookup returns CDR1 LNHDA and CDR2 SQIVND (reference sequence). CDR3 region: CASNSGQGARNEQFF. In nucleotides, the CDR3 is TGTGCCAGTAACTCGGGACAGGGGGCGCGGAATGAGCAGTTCTTC. Based on the CDR3 plus reference TRBV19 and TRBJ2-1, the full variable domain is DGGITQSPKYLFRKEGQNVTLSCEQNLNHDAMYWYRQDPGQGLRLIYYSQIVNDFQKGDIAEGYSVSREKKESFPLTVTSAQKNPTAFYLCASNSGQGARNEQFFGPGTRLTVL.

V and J are TRBV28 and TRBJ1-1; D might be TRBD1 (5 bases). From germline, CDR1 is MDHEN and CDR2 SYDVKM. The V end was cut by 5 bases, the J end by 0 bases, with 10 bases between. CDR3 size: 14 residues. For the CDR3, the DNA is TGTGCCAGCAGTGCCGGACAAGTGAACACTGAAGCTTTCTTT. As protein: CASSAGQVNTEAFF.

The rearrangement uses TRBV27 and TRBJ1-6; D ambiguous. CDR1 and CDR2 from the germline V gene are MNHEY and SMNVEV (reference sequence). With 3 bases removed from V and 0 bases from J, the gap between germline ends came to 6 bases. The CDR3 has 15 residues. The CDR3 bases are TGTGCCAGCAGTTTCTCGAGCTCCTATAATTCACCCCTCCACTTT. Its protein is CASSFSSSYNSPLHF.

The chain joins TRBV28 to TRBJ1-4; TRBD1 might be the D (5 bases). V lost 6 bases, J lost 5 bases, and 10 bases lay in between. This CDR3 has 13 residues. Germline V gene sequence: CDR1 MDHEN, CDR2 SYDVKM. CDR3: CASSRAGNEKLFF. CDR3 in DNA: TGTGCCAGCAGCCGGGCAGGGAATGAAAAACTGTTTTTT.

In its sample, this clone was seen once. The chain combines TRBV9 with TRBJ2-5, with D perhaps assigned TRBD1 or TRBD2 (5 bases each). V lost 0 bases and J lost 4, with 13 bases in between. Per germline, CDR1 SGDLS and CDR2 YYNGEE. The CDR3 has 15 amino acids. CDR3 in DNA: TGTGCCAGCAGCGTAGCCGGGACCACCGGAGAGACCCAGTACTTC. Its translation: CASSVAGTTGETQYF.

The CDR3 sequence is CASSEGLGKGVDTQYF. CDR3 coding DNA: TGTGCCAGCAGTGAAGGACTTGGGAAGGGTGTTGATACGCAGTATTTT. The rearrangement joins TRBV6-1 to TRBJ2-3; D is ambiguous. This CDR3 is built from 16 residues. Germline V gene data show CDR1 as MNHNS and CDR2 as SASEGT. Between the trimmed V and J ends, which lost 1 base and 6 bases, there was a span of 17 bases.

V usage is TRBV2 and J usage is TRBJ1-2, with D perhaps TRBD1 (5 bases). Per the germline V gene, CDR1 is SNHLY and CDR2 is FYNNEI. The CDR3 is made up of 17 amino acids. Trimming stripped 9 bases from V and 4 bases from J, with 27 bases between. DNA of the CDR3: TGTGCCAGTTTACCGGGACGGCGGATATTCGACGGCTATGGCTACACCTTC. Translated: CASLPGRRIFDGYGYTF.

V is TRBV6-5 and J is TRBJ1-2; the match to TRBD1 covers 8 bases. The germline gives CDR1 MNHEY, CDR2 SVGAGI. The CDR3 runs 16 residues. J lost 2 bases, V lost 0 bases, and 5 bases had no gene match. The CDR3 DNA reads TGTGCCAGCAGTTACTCTCTGGCAGGGGGCAACTATGGCTACACCTTC. Translating gives CASSYSLAGGNYGYTF.

This chain joins TRBV20-1 and TRBJ2-3, with 9 nucleotides matching TRBD2. CDR1 and CDR2 (germline): DFQATT, SNEGSKA (reference sequence). J gave up 4 bases and V 3 bases, and 11 bases lay outside the gene matches. The CDR3 runs 16 residues. The CDR3 DNA sequence: TGCAGTGCTAGTCGTACGACTAGCGGTATATCAGATACGCAGTATTTT. Protein product: CSASRTTSGISDTQYF.

This clone was seen a few times. V and J are TRBV6-1 and TRBJ1-1; a possible D gene is TRBD1 (5 bases). Per germline, CDR1 MNHNS and CDR2 SASEGT. This CDR3 is 13 amino acids long. Trimming took 6 bases from V and 5 from J, leaving 13 bases between them. CDR3 sequence: CASSWSGGTEAFF. DNA for the CDR3: TGTGCCAGCAGCTGGAGCGGGGGGACTGAAGCTTTCTTT.

The chain uses TRBV5-1 and TRBJ2-1; 8 bases line up with TRBD2. From germline, CDR1 is SGHRS and CDR2 YFSETQ. V shed 2 bases, J shed 7 bases, and the junction held 11 bases outside the gene matches. The CDR3 has 16 amino acids. CDR3 in amino acids: CASSLVTGRGRNEQFF. The CDR3 DNA reads TGCGCCAGCAGCTTAGTCACCGGGAGGGGGAGAAATGAGCAGTTCTTC. Full variable domain (rest looked up from reference TRBV5-1 and TRBJ2-1): KAGVTQTPRYLIKTRGQQVTLSCSPISGHRSVSWYQQTPGQGLQFLFEYFSETQRNKGNFPGRFSGRQFSNSRSEMNVSTLELGDSALYLCASSLVTGRGRNEQFFGPGTRLTVL.

V gene TRBV7-2 combines with J gene TRBJ1-1; 8 bases align to TRBD1. The V segment lost 5 bases and the J segment 4 bases; nucleotides outside the gene matches: 9. This CDR3 has 15 amino acids. The germline V gene encodes CDR1 SGHTA and CDR2 FQGNSA. CDR3 nucleotides: TGTGCCAGCAGCCAACAGGGGGGGCGTAGCACTGAAGCTTTCTTT. Its translation is CASSQQGGRSTEAFF.

V gene TRBV23-1 combines with J gene TRBJ1-1; D uncertain. TRBV23-1 belongs to the ORF category, with a function that is uncertain. The CDR3 has 10 residues. V dropped 3 bases and J dropped 8 bases, with 4 bases sitting between them. This CDR3 is CASSQGEAFF. The CDR3 DNA follows: TGCGCCAGCAGTCAGGGCGAAGCTTTCTTT.

The CDR3 DNA is TGTGCCAGCAGTGAAGGGGGGCCCTACGAGCAGTACTTC. This sequence encodes CASSEGGPYEQYF. The J gene is TRBJ2-7, the V gene TRBV25-1; tentatively, D is TRBD1 or TRBD2 (6 bases each). The CDR3 contains 13 residues. V was cut by 2 bases and J by 2 bases, with 7 bases left in between. Per the germline V gene, CDR1 is MGHDK and CDR2 is SYGVNS.